The next 20 T cell receptor beta chains were all read from a single sample in a study of regulatory T cells in long-lasting Graves disease. Noted time point: newly diagnosed GD, antithyroid drugs for less than 3 months. The TCR library was made from RNA that had been extracted from PBMCs in TRIzol. Assembly of TCR beta libraries relied on iRepertoire HTBI primers together with Arm-PCR of CDR3 regions. TCRdb recomputed calls from the multiplex PCR reads with MiXCR, one row per CDR3 protein. The table lists roughly 400,000 distinct CDR3 sequences, 15% of them singletons. This sample also belongs to another study, concerning T cells in Graves' hyperthyroidism and ophthalmopathy.

This specimen consisted of peripheral blood mononuclear cells (PBMCs), obtained at new diagnosis, from a patient treated with antithyroid drugs. The source is a woman between 35 and 50 years old with Graves disease.

V is TRBV28 and J is TRBJ2-7; TRBD2 matches 9 bases. This CDR3 is built from 19 residues. The germline gives CDR1 MDHEN, CDR2 SYDVKM. V shed 2 bases, J shed 3 bases, and the junction held 17 bases outside the gene matches. The DNA for the CDR3 is TGTGCCAGCAGTTTACAGTTGTCGTTAGCGGGAGTATGGGGCTACGAGCAGTACTTC. This gives the protein CASSLQLSLAGVWGYEQYF. The whole variable domain, filled in from reference TRBV28 and TRBJ2-7, reads DVKVTQSSRYLVKRTGEKVFLECVQDMDHENMFWYRQDPGLGLRLIYFSYDVKMKEKGDIPEGYSVSREKKERFSLILESASTNQTSMYLCASSLQLSLAGVWGYEQYFGPGTRLTVT.

V and J are TRBV7-9 and TRBJ2-2; D is ambiguous. Trimming cost V 5 bases and J 3 bases, with 16 bases left between them. Germline-derived CDR1 and CDR2 are SEHNR and FQNEAQ (reference sequence). There are 16 residues in the CDR3. The CDR3 coding sequence is TGTGCCAGCAGCCTTAGCCCCCAAGAGTACACCGGGGAGCTGTTTTTT. Amino acids: CASSLSPQEYTGELFF.

This clonotype was observed many times. The chain combines TRBV6-1 with TRBJ1-2; 8 positions match TRBD1. After removal of 6 bases from V and 4 bases from J, the junction contained 7 bases not matched to a gene. CDR1 and CDR2 from the germline V gene are MNHNS and SASEGT. The CDR3 extends over 14 amino acids. CDR3 in DNA: TGTGCCAGCAGGGGAGCGGGACAGGTCTATGGCTACACCTTC. It yields the protein CASRGAGQVYGYTF.

This clonotype was seen more than once but under ten times. Since a much larger clone is just one base distant, this may be a read error. J is TRBJ2-5 and V is TRBV6-2 or TRBV6-3, with D perhaps TRBD2 (5 bases). V gave up 11 bases and J gave up 3 bases, with 22 bases separating them. The CDR3 loop spans 15 amino acids. CDR1 is MNHEY, CDR2 SVGEGT, per germline. Here the CDR3 reads CAGKTPLVLKETQYF. The CDR3 DNA reads TGTGCCGGCAAAACCCCACTAGTTTTGAAAGAGACCCAGTACTTC.

This clonotype was detected many times. The chain is built from TRBV11-3 and TRBJ2-2, with 11 bases matching TRBD2. The V segment lost 5 bases and the J segment 4 bases; nucleotides outside the gene matches: 12. Germline CDR1 reads SGHNT; CDR2 reads YENEEA. This CDR3 contains 18 residues. Written as DNA, the CDR3 is TGTGCCAGCAGCCTAGGACTAGCGGGCCTTTCCGTCACCGGGGAGCTGTTTTTT. It specifies CASSLGLAGLSVTGELFF.

This clonotype was observed many times. The rearrangement uses TRBV2 and TRBJ2-1; TRBD1 matches 11 bases. CDR3 size: 14 residues. V shed 6 bases, J shed 7 bases, and the junction held 5 bases outside the gene matches. Germline V gives CDR1 SNHLY, CDR2 FYNNEI. This CDR3 reads CASSDGQGANEQFF. Here the CDR3 DNA reads TGTGCCAGCAGCGATGGACAGGGGGCGAATGAGCAGTTCTTC.

This clonotype was observed at least ten times. Here the CDR3 reads CASSQGLGTYNEQFF. The CDR3 region has the DNA TGTGCCAGCAGCCAGGGACTAGGGACCTACAATGAGCAGTTCTTC. The chain carries TRBV7-8 and TRBJ2-1, with 8 bases aligning to TRBD2. J gave up 2 bases and V 5 bases, and 5 bases lay outside the gene matches. This CDR3 comprises 15 residues. CDR1 and CDR2 (germline): SGHVS, FQNEAQ.

This clonotype was picked up a small number of times. V is TRBV28 and J is TRBJ1-1; 9 bases are shared with TRBD1. V gave up 9 bases and J gave up 1 base; unmatched junction bases: 0. The CDR3 has 12 residues. The germline V gene has CDR1 MDHEN and CDR2 SYDVKM. In nucleotides, the CDR3 is TGTGCCAGGGGACAGGGGAACACTGAAGCTTTCTTT. This sequence encodes CARGQGNTEAFF.

A remark on this clonotype: It may be a read error: a sequence one base away is much more abundant. The V call is TRBV19, the J call TRBJ2-4; D might be TRBD1 (5 bases). The CDR3 is 14 residues long. Germline CDR1 LNHDA, CDR2 SQIVND (reference sequence). The CDR3 loop is CVSTTTVTKNIQYF. The DNA for the CDR3 is TGTGTCAGTACCACGACAGTTACCAAAAACATTCAGTACTTC. The variable domain in full, with the rest retrieved from reference TRBV19 and TRBJ2-4, is DGGITQSPKYLFRKEGQNVTLSCEQNLNHDAMYWYRQDPGQGLRLIYYSQIVNDFQKGDIAEGYSVSREKKESFPLTVTSAQKNPTAFYLCVSTTTVTKNIQYFGAGTRLSVL.

This clonotype was detected ten times or more. This chain joins TRBV28 and TRBJ2-2; 13 bases agree with TRBD2. Germline V gene data show CDR1 as MDHEN and CDR2 as SYDVKM. Trimming took 10 bases from V and 4 from J; bases not matched to a gene: 12. The CDR3 sequence is 17 residues long. Here the CDR3 reads CATRTSGRAASTGELFF. CDR3 DNA sequence: TGTGCCACCCGAACTAGCGGGAGGGCCGCAAGCACCGGGGAGCTGTTTTTT.

This sequence joins TRBV30 and TRBJ2-1, with 7 bases matching TRBD2. Germline V gene sequence: CDR1 GTSNPN, CDR2 SVGIG (reference sequence). The ends lost 4 bases at V and 7 bases at J; junction bases unmatched: 13. This CDR3 has 15 amino acids. CDR3 coding DNA: TGTGCCTGGAAACGACTAGCAGGGAGGATAAATGAGCAGTTCTTC. Protein: CAWKRLAGRINEQFF. Based on the CDR3 plus reference TRBV30 and TRBJ2-1, the full variable domain is SQTIHQWPATLVQPVGSPLSLECTVEGTSNPNLYWYRQAAGRGLQLLFYSVGIGQISSEVPQNLSASRPQDRQFILSSKKLLLSDSGFYLCAWKRLAGRINEQFFGPGTRLTVL.

This clonotype was detected many times. The chain has TRBV20-1 and TRBJ1-1, with D possibly matching TRBD1 (6 bases). With 4 bases removed from V and 10 bases from J, the gap between germline ends came to 10 bases. The CDR3 runs to 10 residues. Germline V gives CDR1 DFQATT, CDR2 SNEGSKA (reference sequence). The CDR3 DNA sequence: TGCAGTGCTATGGGGGCGGGAGCTTTCTTT. Translation gives CSAMGAGAFF.

Concerning this clonotype itself: Just one base apart from a much larger clone, this may be a read error. The chain uses TRBV19 and TRBJ1-1; 11 bases line up with TRBD1. This CDR3 comprises 15 residues. CDR1 and CDR2 from the germline V gene are LNHDA and SQIVND (reference sequence). CDR3 region: CASSIAGTGGTEALF. The DNA for the CDR3 is TGTGCCAGTAGTATAGCTGGGACAGGGGGGACTGAAGCTCTCTTT.

This clonotype was seen at least ten times. The chain carries TRBV10-3 and TRBJ2-7; either TRBD1 or TRBD2 may supply D (5 bases each). V was shortened by 5 bases and J by 9 bases, with 17 bases between the two germline ends. The CDR3 spans 13 residues. Looked up from germline, CDR1 is ENHRY and CDR2 is SYGVKD. The CDR3 sequence: CAISPGPPTVQYF. CDR3 nucleotides: TGTGCCATCAGTCCGGGACCTCCTACGGTGCAGTACTTC.

This clonotype was counted many times. The V call is TRBV5-4, the J call TRBJ2-2; D possibly corresponds to TRBD1 (5 bases). Germline V CDR1 and CDR2: SGHNT, YYREEE (reference sequence). The CDR3 runs to 14 residues. Between the trimmed V and J ends, which lost 1 base and 7 bases, there was a span of 11 bases. As DNA, the CDR3 is TGTGCCAGCAGCTTGTCAGGGCTTAACGGGGAGCTGTTTTTT. It is translated as CASSLSGLNGELFF. The full variable domain, in which reference TRBV5-4 and TRBJ2-2 provide the parts outside the CDR3, is ETGVTQSPTHLIKTRGQQVTLRCSSQSGHNTVSWYQQALGQGPQFIFQYYREEENGRGNFPPRFSGLQFPNYSSELNVNALELDDSALYLCASSLSGLNGELFFGEGSRLTVL.

Ten or more counts support this clonotype. Here the CDR3 DNA reads TGTGCCAGCAGCCAAGGGGCGGGACTCATCTACGAGCAGTACTTC. Translated, it gives CASSQGAGLIYEQYF. V usage is TRBV3-1 and J usage is TRBJ2-7, with D maybe TRBD2 (6 bases). V lost 1 base to trimming and J lost 3 bases, with 13 bases between them. Looked up from germline, CDR1 is LGHDT and CDR2 is YNNKEL (reference sequence). This CDR3 contains 15 residues.

This clonotype was found many times. CDR3 sequence reads: CASASGGASGRFTYVAKNIQYF. The DNA of the CDR3 is TGTGCCAGCGCCTCCGGGGGTGCTAGCGGGAGGTTCACATATGTAGCCAAAAACATTCAGTACTTC. J is TRBJ2-4 and V is TRBV7-8, with 11 bases that match TRBD2. Germline assignment: CDR1 SGHVS and CDR2 FQNEAQ. The CDR3 sequence is 22 residues long. With 8 bases clipped from V and 0 bases from J, the junction kept 24 bases outside the gene matches.

With respect to this clonotype: A much larger clone differs by one base, so this may be a read error. Given the absence of the conserved phenylalanine or tryptophan at the CDR3 end, a read error is likely. The V gene is TRBV29-1, the J gene TRBJ2-1; 9 nucleotides match TRBD1. The length of the CDR3 is 15 residues. The V segment lost 0 bases and the J segment 8 bases; nucleotides outside the gene matches: 8. The germline V gene has CDR1 SQVTM and CDR2 ANQGSEA. The CDR3 DNA follows: TGCAGCGTTGAAGAAAGCGGACAGGGGATGTATGAGCAGTTCCTC. Amino acids: CSVEESGQGMYEQFL.

This clonotype appeared many times. The genes are TRBV19 and TRBJ1-2, with TRBD1 matching 7 bases. V gave up 7 bases and J gave up 4 bases; unmatched junction bases: 6. The CDR3 is 13 residues long. Germline values: CDR1 LNHDA, CDR2 SQIVND (reference sequence). CDR3 nucleotides: TGTGCCAGTATCTCGGGACAGAGCTATGGCTACACCTTC. Amino acid sequence: CASISGQSYGYTF.

In its sample, this clonotype was seen a few times. The chain links TRBV6-1 to TRBJ1-2; 7 bases are shared with TRBD1. The junction had 8 bases not matched to a gene; V was cut back by 3 bases and J by 7 bases. This CDR3 comprises 14 residues. The germline V gene has CDR1 MNHNS and CDR2 SASEGT. The DNA for the CDR3 is TGTGCCAGCAGTGACCCAGGGGGGCTGGTTGGCTACACCTTC. Its protein is CASSDPGGLVGYTF.